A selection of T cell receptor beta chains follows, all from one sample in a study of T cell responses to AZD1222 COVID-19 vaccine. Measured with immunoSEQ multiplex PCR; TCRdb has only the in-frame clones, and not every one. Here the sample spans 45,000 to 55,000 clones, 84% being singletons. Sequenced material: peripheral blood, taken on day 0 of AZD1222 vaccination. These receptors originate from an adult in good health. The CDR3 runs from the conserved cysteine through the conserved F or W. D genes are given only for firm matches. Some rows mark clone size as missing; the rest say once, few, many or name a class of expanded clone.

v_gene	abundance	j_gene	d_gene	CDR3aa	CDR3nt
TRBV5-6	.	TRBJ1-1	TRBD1	CASSFQTGPWGTEAFF	TGTGCCAGCAGCTTCCAGACAGGGCCCTGGGGCACTGAAGCTTTCTTT
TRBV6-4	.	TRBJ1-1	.	CASSEQGRGSEAFF	TGTGCCAGCAGTGAGCAGGGTAGAGGCTCTGAAGCTTTCTTT
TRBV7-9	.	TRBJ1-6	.	CASRPRQNSPLHF	TGTGCCAGCAGACCCCGACAGAATTCACCCCTCCACTTT
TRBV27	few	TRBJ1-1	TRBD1	CASSLGQGTYTEAFF	TGTGCCAGCAGTTTAGGACAGGGGACCTACACTGAAGCTTTCTTT
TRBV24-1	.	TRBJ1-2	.	CATSDFEVNYGYTF	TGTGCCACCAGTGATTTCGAGGTAAACTATGGCTACACCTTC
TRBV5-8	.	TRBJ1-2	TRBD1	CASSPGTGDSYTF	TGTGCCAGCAGCCCCGGGACAGGGGATTCATACACCTTC
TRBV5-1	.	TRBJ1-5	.	CASSLVGSPTGQPQHF	TGCGCCAGCAGCTTGGTAGGATCCCCTACGGGGCAGCCCCAGCATTTT
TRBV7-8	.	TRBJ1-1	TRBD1	CASSRTGGTEAFF	TGTGCCAGCAGCCGGACAGGGGGCACTGAAGCTTTCTTT
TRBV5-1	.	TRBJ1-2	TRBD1	CASSSGQGVYGYTF	TGCGCCAGCAGCTCCGGACAGGGAGTCTATGGCTACACCTTC
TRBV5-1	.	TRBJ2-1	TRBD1	CASSLVQGIDSAYNEQFF	TGCGCCAGCAGCTTGGTACAGGGGATAGACTCTGCCTACAATGAGCAGTTCTTC
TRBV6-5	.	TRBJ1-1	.	CASKVHLDTEAFF	TGTGCCAGCAAGGTACATCTGGACACTGAAGCTTTCTTT
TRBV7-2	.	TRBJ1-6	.	CASSLASGSNSPLHF	TGTGCCAGCAGCTTAGCGTCGGGGTCCAATTCACCCCTCCACTTT
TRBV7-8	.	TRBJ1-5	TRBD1	CASRKGQGDQPQHF	TGTGCCAGCAGGAAGGGACAGGGCGATCAGCCCCAGCATTTT
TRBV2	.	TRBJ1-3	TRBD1	CASDRSRGSGNTIYF	TGTGCCAGCGACCGGAGCAGGGGGTCTGGAAACACCATATATTTT
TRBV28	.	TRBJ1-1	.	CASSSRTEAFF	TGTGCCAGCAGTTCCCGTACTGAAGCTTTCTTT
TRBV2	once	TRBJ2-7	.	CASRGEGFSSYEQYF	TGTGCCAGCAGGGGCGAGGGGTTCAGCTCCTACGAGCAGTACTTC
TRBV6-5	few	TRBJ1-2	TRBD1	CASSYRTGRGGYTF	TGTGCCAGCAGTTACCGGACAGGGAGGGGTGGCTACACCTTC
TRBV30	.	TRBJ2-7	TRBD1	CAWSDRGPGEQYF	TGTGCCTGGAGTGACAGGGGGCCGGGCGAGCAGTACTTC
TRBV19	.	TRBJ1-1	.	CASSINANTEAFF	TGTGCCAGTAGTATAAATGCGAACACTGAAGCTTTCTTT
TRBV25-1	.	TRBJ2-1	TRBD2	CASSAWTSGSNEQFF	TGTGCCAGCAGTGCCTGGACTAGCGGGAGCAATGAGCAGTTCTTC
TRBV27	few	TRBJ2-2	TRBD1	CASNDRANTGELFF	TGTGCCAGCAATGACAGGGCGAACACCGGGGAGCTGTTTTTT
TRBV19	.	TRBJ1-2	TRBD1	CASRETGMDYGYTF	TGTGCCAGTAGAGAGACAGGGATGGACTATGGCTACACCTTC
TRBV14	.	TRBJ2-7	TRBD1	CASSRLGTGGYEQYF	TGTGCCAGCAGCCGACTCGGGACAGGGGGCTACGAGCAGTACTTC
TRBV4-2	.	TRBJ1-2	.	CASSQVGAGDHYGYTF	TGTGCCAGCAGCCAAGTCGGGGCAGGGGACCATTATGGCTACACCTTC
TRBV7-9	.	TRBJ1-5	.	CASSPLGPGNQPQHF	TGTGCCAGCAGCCCCCTGGGACCAGGGAATCAGCCCCAGCATTTT
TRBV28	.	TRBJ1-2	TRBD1	CASSLLEGAGGYTF	TGTGCCAGCAGTTTGCTTGAGGGGGCGGGTGGCTACACCTTC
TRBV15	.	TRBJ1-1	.	CATSRGILGRYPEAFF	TGTGCCACCAGCAGAGGGATTTTAGGGCGATACCCTGAAGCTTTCTTT
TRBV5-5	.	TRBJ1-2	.	CASSLDSNYGYTF	TGTGCCAGCAGCCTAGACAGTAACTATGGCTACACCTTC
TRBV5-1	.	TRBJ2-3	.	CASSLSTDTQYF	TGCGCCAGCAGCTTGAGCACAGATACGCAGTATTTT
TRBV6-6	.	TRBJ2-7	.	CASSSPTLSSYEQYF	TGTGCCAGCAGTTCACCCACCCTGAGCTCCTACGAGCAGTACTTC
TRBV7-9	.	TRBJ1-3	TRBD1	CASSPIVRGTGNTIYF	TGTGCCAGCAGCCCAATCGTCAGGGGGACTGGAAACACCATATATTTT
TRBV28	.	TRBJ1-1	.	CASSFPGLLNTEAFF	TGTGCCAGCAGTTTCCCAGGGCTCCTTAACACTGAAGCTTTCTTT
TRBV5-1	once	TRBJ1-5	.	CASSPREGTQPQHF	TGCGCCAGCAGCCCCCGGGAGGGGACTCAGCCCCAGCATTTT
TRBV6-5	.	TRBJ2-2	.	CASGPGIQTGELFF	TGTGCCAGCGGTCCGGGGATACAGACCGGGGAGCTGTTTTTT
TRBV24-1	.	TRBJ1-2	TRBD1	CATSGDRGLTDGYTF	TGTGCCACCAGTGGGGACAGGGGGCTGACGGATGGCTACACCTTC
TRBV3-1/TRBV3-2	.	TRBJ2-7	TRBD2	CASSQTGLAGGRSSYEQYF	TGTGCCAGCAGCCAGACAGGACTAGCGGGAGGGAGGAGCTCCTACGAGCAGTACTTC
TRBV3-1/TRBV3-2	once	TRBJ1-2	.	CASSQRGGYGYTF	TGTGCCAGCAGCCAAAGAGGGGGGTATGGCTACACCTTC
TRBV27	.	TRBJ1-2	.	CASSFLRTDGYTF	TGTGCCAGCAGTTTTCTCAGAACTGATGGCTACACCTTC
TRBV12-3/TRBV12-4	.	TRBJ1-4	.	CASSLIGGQKLFF	TGTGCCAGCAGTTTAATTGGGGGGCAAAAACTGTTTTTT
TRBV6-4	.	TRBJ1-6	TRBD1	CASSTTGGFNSPLHF	TGTGCCAGCAGTACGACAGGGGGCTTTAATTCACCCCTCCACTTT
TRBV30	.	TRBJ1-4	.	CAWLPGTNEKLFF	TGTGCCTGGCTCCCGGGAACTAATGAAAAACTGTTTTTT